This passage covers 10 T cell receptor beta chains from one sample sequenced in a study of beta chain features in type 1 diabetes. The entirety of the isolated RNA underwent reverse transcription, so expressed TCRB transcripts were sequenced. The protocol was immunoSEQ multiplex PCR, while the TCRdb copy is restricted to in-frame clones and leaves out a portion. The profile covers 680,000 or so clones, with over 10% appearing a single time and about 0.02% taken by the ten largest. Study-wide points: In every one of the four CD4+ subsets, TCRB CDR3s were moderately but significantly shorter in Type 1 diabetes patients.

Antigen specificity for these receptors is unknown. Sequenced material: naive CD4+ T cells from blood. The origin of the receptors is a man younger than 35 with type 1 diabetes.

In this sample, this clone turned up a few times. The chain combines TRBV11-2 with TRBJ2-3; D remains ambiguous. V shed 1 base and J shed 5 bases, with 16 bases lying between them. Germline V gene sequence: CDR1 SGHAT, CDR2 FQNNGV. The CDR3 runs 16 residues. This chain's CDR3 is CASSLAAPLTGDTQYF. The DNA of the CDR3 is TGTGCCAGCAGCTTAGCCGCCCCTTTAACCGGAGATACGCAGTATTTT. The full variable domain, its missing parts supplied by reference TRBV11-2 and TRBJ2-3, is EAGVAQSPRYKIIEKRQSVAFWCNPISGHATLYWYQQILGQGPKLLIQFQNNGVVDDSQLPKDRFSAERLKGVDSTLKIQPAKLEDSAVYLCASSLAAPLTGDTQYFGPGTRLTVL.

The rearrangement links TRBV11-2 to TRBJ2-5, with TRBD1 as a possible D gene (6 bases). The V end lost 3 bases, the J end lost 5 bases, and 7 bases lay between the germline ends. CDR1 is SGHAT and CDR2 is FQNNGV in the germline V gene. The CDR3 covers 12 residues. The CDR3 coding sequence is TGTGCCAGCAGCTTCCAGGGGGAGACCCAGTACTTC. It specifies CASSFQGETQYF.

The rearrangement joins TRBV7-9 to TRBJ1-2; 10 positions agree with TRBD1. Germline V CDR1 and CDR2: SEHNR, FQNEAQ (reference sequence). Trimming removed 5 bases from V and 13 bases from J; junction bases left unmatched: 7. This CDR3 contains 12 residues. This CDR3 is CASSTGQGKRTF. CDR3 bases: TGTGCCAGCAGCACGGGACAGGGGAAGCGCACCTTC.

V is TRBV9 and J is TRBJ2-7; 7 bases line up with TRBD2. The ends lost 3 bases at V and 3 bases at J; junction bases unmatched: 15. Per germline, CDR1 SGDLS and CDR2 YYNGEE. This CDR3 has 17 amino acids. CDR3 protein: CASSALSTSLSFYEQYF. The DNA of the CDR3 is TGTGCCAGCAGCGCCCTTTCGACTAGCCTCTCCTTCTACGAGCAGTACTTC.

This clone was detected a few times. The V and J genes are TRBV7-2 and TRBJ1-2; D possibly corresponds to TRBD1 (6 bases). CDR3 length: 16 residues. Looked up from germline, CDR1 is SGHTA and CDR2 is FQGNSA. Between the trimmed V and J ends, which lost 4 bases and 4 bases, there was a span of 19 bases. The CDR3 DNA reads TGTGCCAGCAGCTCCCCCGACCGGGGGGCAGGCTATGGCTACACCTTC. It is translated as CASSSPDRGAGYGYTF.

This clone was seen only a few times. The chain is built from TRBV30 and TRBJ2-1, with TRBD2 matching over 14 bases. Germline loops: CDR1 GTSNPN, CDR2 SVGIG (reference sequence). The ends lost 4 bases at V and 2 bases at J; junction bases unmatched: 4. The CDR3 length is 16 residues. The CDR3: CAWNPGLAGAYNEQFF. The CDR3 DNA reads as TGTGCCTGGAACCCGGGACTAGCGGGGGCCTACAATGAGCAGTTCTTC.

The CDR3 loop is CAWSARGPLHF. The DNA for the CDR3 is TGTGCCTGGAGTGCCCGGGGGCCCCTCCACTTT. The V gene is TRBV30, the J gene TRBJ1-6, with D possibly being TRBD1 (5 bases). From germline, CDR1 is GTSNPN and CDR2 SVGIG (reference sequence). Trimming took off 1 base at V and 13 bases at J, with 8 bases between the two ends. This CDR3 has 11 residues.

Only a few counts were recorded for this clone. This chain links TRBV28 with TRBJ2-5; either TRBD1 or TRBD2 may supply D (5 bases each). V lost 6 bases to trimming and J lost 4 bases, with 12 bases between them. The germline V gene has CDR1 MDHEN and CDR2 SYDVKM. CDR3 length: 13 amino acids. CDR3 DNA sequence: TGTGCCAGCAGGCCCCAGGGAGTAGAGACCCAGTACTTC. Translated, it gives CASRPQGVETQYF.

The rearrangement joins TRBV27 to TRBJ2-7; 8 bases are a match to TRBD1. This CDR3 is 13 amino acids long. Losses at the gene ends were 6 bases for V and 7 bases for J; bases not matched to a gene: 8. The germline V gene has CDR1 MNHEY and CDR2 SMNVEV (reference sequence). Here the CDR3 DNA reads TGTGCCAGCAGCGACAGGGGAGTAGATGAGCAGTACTTC. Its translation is CASSDRGVDEQYF.

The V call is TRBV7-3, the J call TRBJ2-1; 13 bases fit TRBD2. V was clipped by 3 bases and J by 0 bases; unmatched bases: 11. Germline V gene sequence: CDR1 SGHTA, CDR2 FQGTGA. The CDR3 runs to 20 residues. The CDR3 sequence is CASSFNPGLAGASSYNEQFF. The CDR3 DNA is TGTGCCAGCAGCTTCAATCCCGGACTAGCGGGGGCCAGCTCCTACAATGAGCAGTTCTTC. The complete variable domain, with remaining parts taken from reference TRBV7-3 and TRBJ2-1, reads GAGVSQTPSNKVTEKGKYVELRCDPISGHTALYWYRQSLGQGPEFLIYFQGTGAADDSGLPNDRFFAVRPEGSVSTLKIQRTERGDSAVYLCASSFNPGLAGASSYNEQFFGPGTRLTVL.